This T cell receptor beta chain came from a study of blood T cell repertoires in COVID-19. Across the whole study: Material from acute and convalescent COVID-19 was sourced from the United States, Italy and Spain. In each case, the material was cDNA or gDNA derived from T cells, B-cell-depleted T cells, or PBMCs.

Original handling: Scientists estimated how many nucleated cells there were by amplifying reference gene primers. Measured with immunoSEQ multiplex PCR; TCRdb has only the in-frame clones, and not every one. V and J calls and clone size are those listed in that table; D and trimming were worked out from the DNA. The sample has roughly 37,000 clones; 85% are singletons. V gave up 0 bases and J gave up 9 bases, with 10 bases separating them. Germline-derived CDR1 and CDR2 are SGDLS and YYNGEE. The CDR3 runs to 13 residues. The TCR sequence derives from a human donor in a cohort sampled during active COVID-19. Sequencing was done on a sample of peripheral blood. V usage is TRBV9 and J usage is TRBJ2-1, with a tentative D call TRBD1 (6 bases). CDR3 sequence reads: CASSVAGAGEQFF. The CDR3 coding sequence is TGTGCCAGCAGCGTAGCAGGGGCCGGTGAGCAGTTCTTC.